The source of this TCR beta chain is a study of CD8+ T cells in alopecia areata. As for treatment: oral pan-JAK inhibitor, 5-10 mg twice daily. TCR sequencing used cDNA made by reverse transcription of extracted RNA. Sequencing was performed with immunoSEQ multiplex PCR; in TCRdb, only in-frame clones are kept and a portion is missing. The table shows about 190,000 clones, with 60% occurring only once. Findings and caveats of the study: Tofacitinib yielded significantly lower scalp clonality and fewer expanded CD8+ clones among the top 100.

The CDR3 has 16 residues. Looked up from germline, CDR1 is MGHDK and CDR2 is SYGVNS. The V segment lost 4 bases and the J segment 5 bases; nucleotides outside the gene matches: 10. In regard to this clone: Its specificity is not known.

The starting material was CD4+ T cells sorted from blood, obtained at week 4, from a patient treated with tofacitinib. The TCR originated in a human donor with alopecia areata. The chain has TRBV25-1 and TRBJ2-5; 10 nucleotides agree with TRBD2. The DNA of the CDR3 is TGTGCCAGCAGTGCCCGACCGGGACTAGCGACGGAGACCCAGTACTTC. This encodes CASSARPGLATETQYF. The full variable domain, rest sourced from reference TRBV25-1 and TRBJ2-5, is EADIYQTPRYLVIGTGKKITLECSQTMGHDKMYWYQQDPGMELHLIHYSYGVNSTEKGDLSSESTVSRIRTEHFPLTLESARPSHTSQYLCASSARPGLATETQYFGPGTRLLVL.